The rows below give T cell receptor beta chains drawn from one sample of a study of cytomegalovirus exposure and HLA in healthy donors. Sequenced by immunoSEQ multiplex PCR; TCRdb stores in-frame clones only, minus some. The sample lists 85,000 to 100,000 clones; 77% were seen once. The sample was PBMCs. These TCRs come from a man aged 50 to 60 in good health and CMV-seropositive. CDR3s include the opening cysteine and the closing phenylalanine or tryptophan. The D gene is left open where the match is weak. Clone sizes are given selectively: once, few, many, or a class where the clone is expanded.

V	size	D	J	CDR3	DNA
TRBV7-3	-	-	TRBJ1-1	CASSRETRAEAFF	TGTGCCAGCAGTCGCGAGACTCGGGCTGAAGCTTTCTTT
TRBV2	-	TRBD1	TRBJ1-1	CASGGQGRTEAFF	TGTGCCAGCGGAGGACAGGGACGAACTGAAGCTTTCTTT
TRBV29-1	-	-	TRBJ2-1	CSGSYRADYNEQFF	TGCAGCGGTTCCTACAGGGCAGACTACAATGAGCAGTTCTTC
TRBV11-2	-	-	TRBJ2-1	CASSRFVGAVGNEQFF	TGTGCCAGCAGCCGCTTCGTGGGGGCGGTCGGCAATGAGCAGTTCTTC
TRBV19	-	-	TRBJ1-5	CASSYITGSNQPQHF	TGTGCCAGTAGCTACATCACAGGGTCCAATCAGCCCCAGCATTTT
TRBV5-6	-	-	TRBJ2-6	CASSPSRGAPGANVLTF	TGTGCCAGCAGCCCGAGTCGGGGGGCGCCCGGGGCCAACGTCCTGACTTTC
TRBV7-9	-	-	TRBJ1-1	CASSSIDREAFF	TGTGCCAGCAGCTCCATTGACAGGGAAGCTTTCTTT
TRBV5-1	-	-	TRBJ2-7	CASSLGQDYEQYF	TGCGCCAGCAGCTTGGGACAGGACTACGAGCAGTACTTC
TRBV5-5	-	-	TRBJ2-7	CASSLTVAYEQYF	TGTGCCAGCAGCTTGACAGTAGCCTACGAGCAGTACTTC
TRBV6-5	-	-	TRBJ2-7	CASHSYSYEQYF	TGTGCCAGCCATAGCTACTCCTACGAGCAGTACTTC
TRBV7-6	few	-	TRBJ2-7	CASSERGGFSYEQYF	TGTGCCAGCAGCGAAAGGGGTGGCTTCTCCTACGAGCAGTACTTC
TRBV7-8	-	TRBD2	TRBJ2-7	CASSLEGLAGLSYEQYF	TGTGCCAGCAGCTTAGAAGGCCTAGCGGGGTTATCCTACGAGCAGTACTTC
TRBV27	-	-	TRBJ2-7	CAVRESRGGKSAQQYF	TGTGCCGTCCGGGAGTCGAGGGGGGGAAAGTCTGCCCAGCAGTACTTC
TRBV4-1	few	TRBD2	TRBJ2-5	CASSPLAGGFETQYF	TGCGCCAGCAGCCCCTTAGCGGGGGGCTTTGAGACCCAGTACTTC
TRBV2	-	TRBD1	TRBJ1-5	CASRGDRVDSNQPQHF	TGTGCCAGCAGGGGGGACAGGGTAGATAGCAATCAGCCCCAGCATTTT
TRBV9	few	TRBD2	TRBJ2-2	CASSESGSGGALTGELFF	TGTGCCAGCAGCGAGTCTGGGAGCGGGGGGGCCCTAACCGGGGAGCTGTTTTTT
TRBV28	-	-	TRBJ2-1	CASTPQRPSSYNEQFF	TGTGCCAGCACCCCTCAGCGGCCGAGCTCCTACAATGAGCAGTTCTTC
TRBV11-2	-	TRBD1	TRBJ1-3	CASSSPTGQGRYGNTIYF	TGTGCCAGCAGCTCTCCTACGGGACAGGGGAGGTACGGAAACACCATATATTTT
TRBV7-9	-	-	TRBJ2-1	CASSLLRVGSYNEQFF	TGTGCCAGCAGCTTGCTGCGGGTCGGCTCCTACAATGAGCAGTTCTTC
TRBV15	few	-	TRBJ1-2	CATSRDGLIGDGYTF	TGTGCCACCAGCAGAGACGGACTAATAGGGGATGGCTACACCTTC
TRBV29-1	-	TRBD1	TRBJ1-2	CSVDPTGTNYGYTF	TGCAGCGTAGACCCGACAGGGACTAACTATGGCTACACCTTC
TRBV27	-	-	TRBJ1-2	CASSFGGGGYTF	TGTGCCAGCAGTTTCGGTGGAGGGGGCTACACCTTC
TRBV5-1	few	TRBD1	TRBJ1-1	CASSGGQGASEAFF	TGCGCCAGCAGCGGGGGACAGGGGGCATCTGAAGCTTTCTTT
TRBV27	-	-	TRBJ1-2	CASSSFREGSYGYTF	TGTGCCAGCAGTTCCTTTCGGGAGGGGAGCTATGGCTACACCTTC
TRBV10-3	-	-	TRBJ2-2	CAISAGDRNTGELFF	TGTGCCATCAGTGCGGGGGACAGAAACACCGGGGAGCTGTTTTTT
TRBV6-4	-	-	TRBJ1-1	CASRKIGDMNTEAFF	TGTGCCAGCAGAAAAATAGGGGACATGAACACTGAAGCTTTCTTT
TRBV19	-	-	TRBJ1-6	CASTSVEGRSPLHF	TGTGCCAGTACCTCGGTGGAGGGCCGGTCACCCCTCCACTTT
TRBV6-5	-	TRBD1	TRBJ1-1	CASSQGTDSTEAFF	TGTGCCAGCAGCCAGGGGACAGATAGTACTGAAGCTTTCTTT
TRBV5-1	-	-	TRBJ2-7	CASSSGLISYEQYF	TGCGCCAGCAGCTCGGGACTCATCTCCTACGAGCAGTACTTC
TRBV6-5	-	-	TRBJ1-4	CASRGTGAEKLFF	TGTGCCAGCAGGGGAACAGGAGCCGAAAAACTGTTTTTT
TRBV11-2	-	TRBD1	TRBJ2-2	CASIPRGQGISGELFF	TGTGCCAGCATCCCTAGGGGACAGGGGATTTCCGGGGAGCTGTTTTTT
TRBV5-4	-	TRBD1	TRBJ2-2	CASSPTGTGGSGELFF	TGTGCCAGCAGCCCGACCGGGACAGGGGGCTCCGGGGAGCTGTTTTTT
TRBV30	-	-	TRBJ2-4	CAWSLVSLAKNIQYF	TGTGCCTGGAGTTTGGTTTCACTAGCCAAAAACATTCAGTACTTC
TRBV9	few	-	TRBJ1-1	CASSPSPSREAFF	TGTGCCAGCAGCCCCAGTCCCTCTCGAGAAGCTTTCTTT
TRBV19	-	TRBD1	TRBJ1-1	CASQTQGVRTEAFF	TGTGCCAGCCAAACCCAGGGGGTGCGCACTGAAGCTTTCTTT
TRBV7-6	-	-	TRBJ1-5	CASSLGPQGGQPQHF	TGTGCCAGCAGCTTAGGCCCACAGGGCGGTCAGCCCCAGCATTTT
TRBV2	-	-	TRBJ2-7	CASSEVRTAEQYF	TGTGCCAGCAGTGAAGTGAGGACAGCCGAGCAGTACTTC
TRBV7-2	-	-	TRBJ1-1	CASSLAAGADTEAFF	TGTGCCAGCAGCTTAGCCGCAGGGGCTGACACTGAAGCTTTCTTT
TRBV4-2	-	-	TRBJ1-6	CASSQRTVNNSPLHF	TGTGCCAGCAGCCAAAGGACAGTTAATAATTCACCCCTCCACTTT
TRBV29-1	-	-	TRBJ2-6	CSVALPGGSPGANVLTF	TGCAGCGTTGCCCTTCCGGGGGGCAGTCCTGGGGCCAACGTCCTGACTTTC
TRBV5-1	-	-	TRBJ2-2	CASSYAGEPNTGELFF	TGCGCCAGCAGCTACGCAGGGGAACCTAACACCGGGGAGCTGTTTTTT
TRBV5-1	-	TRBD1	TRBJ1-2	CASSVAGQGNYGYPF	TGCGCCAGCAGCGTCGCGGGACAGGGGAACTATGGCTACCCCTTC
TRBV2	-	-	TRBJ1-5	CASSEEGTSNQPQHF	TGTGCCAGCAGTGAAGAGGGAACTAGTAATCAGCCCCAGCATTTT
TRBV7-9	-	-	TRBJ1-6	CASSFVAGEGNSPLHF	TGTGCCAGCAGCTTCGTTGCAGGGGAAGGCAATTCACCCCTCCACTTT
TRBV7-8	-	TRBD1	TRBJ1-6	CASSLGTGVRNSPLHF	TGTGCCAGCAGCCTAGGGACAGGGGTGCGAAATTCACCCCTCCACTTT
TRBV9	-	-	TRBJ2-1	CASSVDGTPQDEQFF	TGTGCCAGCAGCGTAGATGGGACACCACAGGATGAGCAGTTCTTC
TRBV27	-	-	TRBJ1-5	CASRRDVGNQPQHF	TGTGCCAGCAGGAGGGATGTAGGCAATCAGCCCCAGCATTTT
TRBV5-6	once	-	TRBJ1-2	CASSFKGLSDDYGYTF	TGTGCCAGCAGCTTTAAGGGACTGAGTGATGACTATGGCTACACCTTC
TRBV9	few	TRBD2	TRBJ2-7	CASSTSPSGTSLYEQYF	TGTGCCAGCAGCACTAGCCCCTCCGGGACTAGTTTATACGAGCAGTACTTC
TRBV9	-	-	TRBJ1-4	CASSRQGSEKLFF	TGTGCCAGCAGTCGGCAGGGGTCTGAAAAACTGTTTTTT
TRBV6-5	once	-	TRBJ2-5	CASMGGGGIETQYF	TGTGCCAGCATGGGAGGGGGGGGTATCGAGACCCAGTACTTC
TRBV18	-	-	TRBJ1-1	CASSRDKNTEAFF	TGTGCCAGCTCCCGTGACAAGAACACTGAAGCTTTCTTT
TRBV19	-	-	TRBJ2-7	CASRDGGSSYEQYF	TGTGCCAGTAGGGACGGGGGTTCCTCCTACGAGCAGTACTTC
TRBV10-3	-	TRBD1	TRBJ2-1	CAISPLGTGYNEQFF	TGTGCCATCAGTCCTTTGGGGACAGGGTACAATGAGCAGTTCTTC
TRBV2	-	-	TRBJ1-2	CASSERNGYTF	TGTGCCAGCAGTGAGAGGAATGGCTACACCTTC
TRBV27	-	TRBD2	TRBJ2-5	CASSKTAGGAGETQYF	TGTGCCAGCAGTAAGACAGCGGGGGGGGCGGGAGAGACCCAGTACTTC
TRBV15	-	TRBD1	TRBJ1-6	CATSRVKTRQGPNSPLHF	TGTGCCACCAGCAGAGTAAAAACAAGACAGGGCCCTAATTCACCCCTCCACTTT